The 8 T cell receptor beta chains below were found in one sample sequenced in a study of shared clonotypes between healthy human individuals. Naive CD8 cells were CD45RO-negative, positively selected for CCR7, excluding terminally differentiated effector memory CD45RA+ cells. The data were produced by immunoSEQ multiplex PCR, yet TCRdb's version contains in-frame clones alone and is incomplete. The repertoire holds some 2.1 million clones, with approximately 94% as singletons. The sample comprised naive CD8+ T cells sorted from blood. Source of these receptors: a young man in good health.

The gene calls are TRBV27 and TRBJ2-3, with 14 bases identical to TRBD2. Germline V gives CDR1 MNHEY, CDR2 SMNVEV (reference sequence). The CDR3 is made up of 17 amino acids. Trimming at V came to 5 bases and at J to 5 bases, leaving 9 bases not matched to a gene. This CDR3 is CASSRLAGGNQRDTQYF. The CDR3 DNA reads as TGTGCCAGCAGTAGACTAGCGGGGGGGAATCAGAGAGATACGCAGTATTTT.

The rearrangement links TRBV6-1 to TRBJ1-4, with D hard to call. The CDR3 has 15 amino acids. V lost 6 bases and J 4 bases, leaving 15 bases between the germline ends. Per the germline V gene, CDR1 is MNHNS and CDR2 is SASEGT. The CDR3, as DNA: TGTGCCAGCAGCCCTGTGGCCCTCCTTAATGAAAAACTGTTTTTT. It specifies CASSPVALLNEKLFF.

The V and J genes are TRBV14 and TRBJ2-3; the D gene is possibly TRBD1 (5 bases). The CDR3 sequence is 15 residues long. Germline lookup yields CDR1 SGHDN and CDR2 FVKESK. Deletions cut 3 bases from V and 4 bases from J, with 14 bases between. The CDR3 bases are TGTGCCAGCAGCCAGGACCTGGGGCCCGCAGATACGCAGTATTTT. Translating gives CASSQDLGPADTQYF.

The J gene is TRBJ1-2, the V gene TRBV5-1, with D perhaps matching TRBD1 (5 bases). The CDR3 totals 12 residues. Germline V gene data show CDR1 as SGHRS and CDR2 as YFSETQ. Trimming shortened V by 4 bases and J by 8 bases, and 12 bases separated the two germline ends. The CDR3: CASSPRGGGYTF. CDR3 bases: TGCGCCAGCAGCCCCCGGGGCGGAGGCTACACCTTC.

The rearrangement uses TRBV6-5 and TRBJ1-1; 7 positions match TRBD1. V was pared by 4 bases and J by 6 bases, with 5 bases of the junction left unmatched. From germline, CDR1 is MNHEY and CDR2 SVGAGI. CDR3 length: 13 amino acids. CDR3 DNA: TGTGCCAGCAGTTCCCCGGGACAGCCTGAAGCTTTCTTT. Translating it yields CASSSPGQPEAFF.

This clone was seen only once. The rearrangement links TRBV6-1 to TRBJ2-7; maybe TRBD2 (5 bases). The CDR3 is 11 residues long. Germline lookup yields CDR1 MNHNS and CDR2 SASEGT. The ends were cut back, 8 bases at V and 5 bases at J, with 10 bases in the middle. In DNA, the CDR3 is TGTGCCAGCTGGAGAGGGAACGAGCAGTACTTC. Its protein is CASWRGNEQYF.

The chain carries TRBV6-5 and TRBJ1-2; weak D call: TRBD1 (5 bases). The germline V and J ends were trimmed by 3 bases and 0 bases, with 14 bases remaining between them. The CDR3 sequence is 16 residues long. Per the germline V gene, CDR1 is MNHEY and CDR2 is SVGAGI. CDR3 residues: CASSYLFRGTNYGYTF. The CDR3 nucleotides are TGTGCCAGCAGTTATCTTTTCCGGGGCACTAACTATGGCTACACCTTC.

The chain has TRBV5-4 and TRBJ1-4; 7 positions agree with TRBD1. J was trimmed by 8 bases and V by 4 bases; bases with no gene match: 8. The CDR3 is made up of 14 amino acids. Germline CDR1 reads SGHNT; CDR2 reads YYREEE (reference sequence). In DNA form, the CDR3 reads TGTGCCAGCAGCATCGGGACAGCTACGGAAAAACTGTTTTTT. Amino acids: CASSIGTATEKLFF.